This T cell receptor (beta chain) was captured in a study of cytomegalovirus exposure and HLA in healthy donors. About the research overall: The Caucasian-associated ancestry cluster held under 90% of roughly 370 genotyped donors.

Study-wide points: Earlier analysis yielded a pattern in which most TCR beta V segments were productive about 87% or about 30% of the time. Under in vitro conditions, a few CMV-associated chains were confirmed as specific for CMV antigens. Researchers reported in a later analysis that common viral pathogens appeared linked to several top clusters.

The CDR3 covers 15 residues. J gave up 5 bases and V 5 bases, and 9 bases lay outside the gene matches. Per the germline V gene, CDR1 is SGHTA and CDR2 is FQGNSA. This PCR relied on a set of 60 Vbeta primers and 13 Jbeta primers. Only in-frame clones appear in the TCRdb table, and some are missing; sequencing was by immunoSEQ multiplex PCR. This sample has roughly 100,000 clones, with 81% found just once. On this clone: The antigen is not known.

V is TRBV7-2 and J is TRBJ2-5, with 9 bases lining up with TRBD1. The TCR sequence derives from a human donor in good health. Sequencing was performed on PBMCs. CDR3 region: CASSANRGRRETQYF. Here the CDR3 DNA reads TGTGCCAGCAGCGCCAACAGGGGGCGCAGGGAGACCCAGTACTTC.